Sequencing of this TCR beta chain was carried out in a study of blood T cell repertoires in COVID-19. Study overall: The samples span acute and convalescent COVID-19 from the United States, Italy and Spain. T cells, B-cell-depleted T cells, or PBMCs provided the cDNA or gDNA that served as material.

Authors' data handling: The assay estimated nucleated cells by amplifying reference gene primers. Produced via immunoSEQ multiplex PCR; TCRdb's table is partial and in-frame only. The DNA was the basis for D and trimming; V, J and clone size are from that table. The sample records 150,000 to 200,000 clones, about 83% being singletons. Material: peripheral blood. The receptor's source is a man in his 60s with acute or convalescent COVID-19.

CDR3 bases: TGTGCCAGCTCCCCAAGCAGGTCTCGCAATCAGCCCCAGCATTTT. Its translation: CASSPSRSRNQPQHF. The chain combines TRBV18 with TRBJ1-5; D not resolved. There are 15 residues in the CDR3. Germline lookup yields CDR1 KGHSH and CDR2 LQKENI. Trimming stripped 6 bases from V and 2 bases from J, with 14 bases between.